The clone carrying this T cell receptor (beta chain) has a handful of counts. Its matching antigen is unknown. Looked up from germline, CDR1 is SQVTM and CDR2 is ANQGSEA. V lost 6 bases and J lost 13; bases outside the gene matches: 17. The CDR3 is 15 amino acids. This record comes from a study of CD8 T cells in ankylosing spondylitis. Quantitative 5'-RACE with molecular barcodes was used to make the TCR beta libraries. MiXCR was run by TCRdb on the 5' RACE reads, yielding one entry per CDR3 protein. The table has 750,000 to 850,000 distinct CDR3 sequences, approximately 10% seen once. General observations from the study: Reports say disease-linked clones showed up significantly more in matched ankylosing spondylitis synovial fluid. About eight highly homologous variants made up a TCR beta motif that seemed to typify ankylosing spondylitis blood. Disease-linked clones had a CD8+ phenotype and relatively low frequency in peripheral blood. Some motif variants had been reported before (in reactive arthritis synovial fluid and blood).

The sample was blood, either unsorted or a sorted T cell fraction (not recorded which). The receptor was derived from a male donor with ankylosing spondylitis. This chain connects TRBV29-1 to TRBJ2-1, with TRBD2 identical over 11 bases. The DNA for the CDR3 is TGCAGCGTATGGGGAAGGACTAGCGGGCCCCCTCCTCAGTTCTTC. This encodes CSVWGRTSGPPPQFF.